The rows below give T cell receptor beta chains drawn from one sample of a study of low-dose radiotherapy and immunotherapy resistance in tumors. TCRdb analysed the reads with MiXCR anew, one entry per CDR3 protein. The sample includes roughly 54,000 distinct CDR3 sequences, approximately 25% of them seen just once. This specimen consisted of PBMCs, obtained before treatment. These receptors came from a male donor with prostate cancer. Each CDR3 is given with its conserved first and last residue. A D gene is named only where the DNA matches it firmly. Expanded clones get a size class; other rows say once, few or many, or leave the size out.

abundance: many
j_gene: TRBJ2-5
len: 12
d_gene: -
v_gene: TRBV12-3/TRBV12-4
CDR3nt: TGTGCCAGCGGGGCCCTAGTGGAGACCCAGTACTTC
CDR3aa: CASGALVETQYF

abundance: many
j_gene: TRBJ1-4
len: 16
d_gene: -
v_gene: TRBV20-1
CDR3nt: TGCAGTGCTAGGGGGGCAGCGCGGACGACTAATGAAAAACTGTTTTTT
CDR3aa: CSARGAARTTNEKLFF

abundance: many
j_gene: TRBJ1-6
len: 13
d_gene: -
v_gene: TRBV6-6
CDR3nt: TGTGCCAGCAGTTACTCTGGGAATTCACCCCTCCACTTT
CDR3aa: CASSYSGNSPLHF

abundance: many
j_gene: TRBJ1-5
len: 13
d_gene: TRBD1
v_gene: TRBV10-1
CDR3nt: TGCGCCAGCAGTACAGGGGTCGGTCAGCCCCAGCATTTT
CDR3aa: CASSTGVGQPQHF

abundance: many
j_gene: TRBJ2-7
len: 12
d_gene: -
v_gene: TRBV11-2
CDR3nt: TGTGCCAGCAGCGCAACTAGGTACGAGCAGTACTTC
CDR3aa: CASSATRYEQYF

abundance: many
j_gene: TRBJ2-1
len: 14
d_gene: -
v_gene: TRBV2
CDR3nt: TGTGCCAGCAGTGAAATCAGGAGTCGGAATGAGCAGTTCTTC
CDR3aa: CASSEIRSRNEQFF

abundance: many
j_gene: TRBJ2-2
len: 13
d_gene: -
v_gene: TRBV6-5
CDR3nt: TGTGCCAGCAGGGAGGGGGCTCGGGGGGAGCTGTTTTTT
CDR3aa: CASREGARGELFF

abundance: -
j_gene: TRBJ1-1
len: 16
d_gene: TRBD1
v_gene: TRBV12-3/TRBV12-4
CDR3nt: TGTGCCAGCAGCCCACTCTCGGGGACAGGGACCACTGAAGCTTTCTTT
CDR3aa: CASSPLSGTGTTEAFF

abundance: many
j_gene: TRBJ2-1
len: 15
d_gene: -
v_gene: TRBV6-2/TRBV6-3
CDR3nt: TGTGCCAGCAGTTACGAGGGGACGTCCTACAATGAGCAGTTCTTC
CDR3aa: CASSYEGTSYNEQFF

abundance: -
j_gene: TRBJ2-4
len: 15
d_gene: -
v_gene: TRBV2
CDR3nt: TGTGCCAGCAGTGTTCTTACAGCCATAAAAAACATTCAGTACTTC
CDR3aa: CASSVLTAIKNIQYF

abundance: many
j_gene: TRBJ1-2
len: 14
d_gene: TRBD1
v_gene: TRBV12-5
CDR3nt: TGTGCTAGTGCCGACCCAGGGACAGACTATGGCTACACCTTC
CDR3aa: CASADPGTDYGYTF

abundance: many
j_gene: TRBJ1-1
len: 12
d_gene: -
v_gene: TRBV28
CDR3nt: TGTGCCAGCAGTTTAGGAGCTCATGAAGCTTTCTTT
CDR3aa: CASSLGAHEAFF

abundance: -
j_gene: TRBJ2-3
len: 15
d_gene: -
v_gene: TRBV29-1
CDR3nt: TGCAGCTCACAGCCGCCCGGCAAGAGAACAGATACGCAGTATTTT
CDR3aa: CSSQPPGKRTDTQYF

abundance: -
j_gene: TRBJ1-5
len: 16
d_gene: TRBD1
v_gene: TRBV15
CDR3nt: TGTGCCACCAGCAGGGAACCGGGACAGGGTAATCAGCCCCAGCATTTT
CDR3aa: CATSREPGQGNQPQHF

abundance: many
j_gene: TRBJ2-3
len: 15
d_gene: -
v_gene: TRBV19
CDR3nt: TGTGCCAGTAGTATAGGTTCAGGGGGCACAGATACGCAGTATTTT
CDR3aa: CASSIGSGGTDTQYF

abundance: many
j_gene: TRBJ1-5
len: 13
d_gene: -
v_gene: TRBV25-1
CDR3nt: TGTGCCAGCAGTGATTCTAGCAATCAGCCCCAGCATTTT
CDR3aa: CASSDSSNQPQHF

abundance: -
j_gene: TRBJ2-1
len: 15
d_gene: TRBD1
v_gene: TRBV5-1
CDR3nt: TGCGCCAGCAGCGCACCGGGACAGGGGGCCCATGAGCAGTTCTTC
CDR3aa: CASSAPGQGAHEQFF

abundance: -
j_gene: TRBJ2-1
len: 13
d_gene: TRBD2
v_gene: TRBV5-5
CDR3nt: TGTGCCAGCAGCTTGAGACTAGCCTATGAGCAGTTCTTC
CDR3aa: CASSLRLAYEQFF

abundance: -
j_gene: TRBJ1-4
len: 14
d_gene: -
v_gene: TRBV27
CDR3nt: TGTGCCAGCAGCCCCTACGGGCGTTTGGAAAAACTGTTTTTT
CDR3aa: CASSPYGRLEKLFF

abundance: many
j_gene: TRBJ1-1
len: 15
d_gene: TRBD1
v_gene: TRBV20-1
CDR3nt: TGCAGTGCTAGCCTCAGGGGGCTGGGGAACAGGGAAGCTTTCTTT
CDR3aa: CSASLRGLGNREAFF

abundance: many
j_gene: TRBJ1-1
len: 15
d_gene: -
v_gene: TRBV6-2/TRBV6-3
CDR3nt: TGTGCCAGCAGTCCTCACCCGGAGGGGACCACTGAAGCTTTCTTT
CDR3aa: CASSPHPEGTTEAFF

abundance: medium-sized
j_gene: TRBJ2-3
len: 15
d_gene: TRBD1
v_gene: TRBV10-3
CDR3nt: TGTGCCATCAGTTGGGGGACAGGGAGCGCAGATACGCAGTATTTT
CDR3aa: CAISWGTGSADTQYF

abundance: many
j_gene: TRBJ1-5
len: 12
d_gene: -
v_gene: TRBV20-1
CDR3nt: TGCAGTGCTCGCCGGTCCAATCAGCCCCAGCATTTT
CDR3aa: CSARRSNQPQHF

abundance: -
j_gene: TRBJ2-5
len: 15
d_gene: TRBD2
v_gene: TRBV6-5
CDR3nt: TGTGCCAGCATCGGGCTAGCGGGGGGCTGGAAGACCCAGTACTTC
CDR3aa: CASIGLAGGWKTQYF

abundance: many
j_gene: TRBJ2-7
len: 12
d_gene: TRBD2
v_gene: TRBV29-1
CDR3nt: TGCAGCGGAGCGGGAGGGGAGAACGAGCAGTACTTC
CDR3aa: CSGAGGENEQYF

abundance: -
j_gene: TRBJ2-1
len: 18
d_gene: TRBD2
v_gene: TRBV7-9
CDR3nt: TGTGCCAGCAGCCTCCCTAGCGGGAGGGCCGGGACACGTAATGAGCAGTTCTTC
CDR3aa: CASSLPSGRAGTRNEQFF

abundance: many
j_gene: TRBJ2-1
len: 14
d_gene: TRBD1
v_gene: TRBV7-9
CDR3nt: TGTGCCAGCAGCTTCGGGACAGCCTACAATGAGCAGTTCTTC
CDR3aa: CASSFGTAYNEQFF